One sample yielded the 29 T cell receptor beta chains listed below, sequenced in a study of CD8 T cells in ankylosing spondylitis. Whole-study results and caveats: Made up of eight or nine highly homologous variants, a TCR beta motif appeared characteristic of ankylosing spondylitis blood.

No cognate antigen is known for these TCRs. TCRdb processed the 5' RACE reads anew with MiXCR; each CDR3 protein has one entry. The sample has roughly 220,000 distinct CDR3 sequences; around 19% are singletons. Sequencing was done on a sample of blood, either unsorted or a sorted T cell fraction (not recorded which). These receptor sequences come from a male donor with ankylosing spondylitis.

The gene calls are TRBV27 and TRBJ2-5; D not resolved. CDR3 length: 12 amino acids. Germline values: CDR1 MNHEY, CDR2 SMNVEV (reference sequence). Trimming cost V 4 bases and J 1 base, with 4 bases left between them. The CDR3 sequence is CASSSPQETQYF. CDR3 in DNA: TGTGCCAGCAGTTCACCCCAAGAGACCCAGTACTTC.

The chain recombines TRBV9 with TRBJ2-7; D is tentatively TRBD1 or TRBD2 (6 bases each). CDR3 length equals 17 residues. Germline V CDR1 and CDR2: SGDLS, YYNGEE. V lost 0 bases and J 5 bases, leaving 21 bases between the germline ends. The CDR3 region has the DNA TGTGCCAGCAGCGTAGCTGGTGTGGAGGGGGGCCCCCACGAGCAGTACTTC. It codes for CASSVAGVEGGPHEQYF.

J is TRBJ2-2 and V is TRBV4-1, with D perhaps matching TRBD1 (6 bases). CDR1 and CDR2 from the germline V gene are MGHRA and YSYEKL. V was trimmed by 4 bases and J by 4 bases, leaving 10 bases between them. The CDR3 has 14 residues. CDR3 sequence reads: CASSPPGATGELFF. CDR3 bases: TGCGCCAGCAGCCCTCCAGGGGCCACCGGGGAGCTGTTTTTT.

The CDR3 DNA follows: TGTGCCTCATTAGCGGGAGGGAGGTACAATGAGCAGTTCTTC. Translated, it gives CASLAGGRYNEQFF. The chain is built from TRBV30 and TRBJ2-1; the match to TRBD2 covers 11 bases. CDR1 is GTSNPN and CDR2 is SVGIG in the germline V gene (reference sequence). The CDR3 extends over 14 amino acids. V was pared by 7 bases and J by 4 bases, with 6 bases of the junction left unmatched.

This clonotype was picked up a small number of times. The rearrangement joins TRBV20-1 to TRBJ2-7; maybe TRBD2 (6 bases). The CDR3 spans 13 residues. V lost 6 bases to trimming and J lost 3 bases, with 15 bases between them. Germline V gene sequence: CDR1 DFQATT, CDR2 SNEGSKA (reference sequence). This CDR3 is CSALGGEVYEQYF. Here the CDR3 DNA reads TGCAGTGCCTTGGGGGGTGAGGTCTACGAGCAGTACTTC.

The rearrangement uses TRBV9 and TRBJ2-7; no firm D call. The CDR3 extends over 15 amino acids. CDR1 SGDLS and CDR2 YYNGEE come from the germline V gene. V shed 0 bases and J shed 3 bases, with 13 bases lying between them. CDR3 sequence (DNA): TGTGCCAGCAGCGTAGGTGGCGGAATACACTACGAGCAGTACTTC. Protein product: CASSVGGGIHYEQYF.

CDR3 amino acids: CASSLETGNQPQHF. As DNA, the CDR3 is TGTGCCAGCAGCTTAGAGACGGGGAATCAGCCCCAGCATTTT. The gene calls are TRBV7-8 and TRBJ1-5, with D hard to call. V lost 1 base to trimming and J lost 4 bases, with 8 bases between them. Germline CDR1 SGHVS, CDR2 FQNEAQ. The CDR3 extends over 14 amino acids.

This clonotype has only a few counts. This chain joins TRBV30 and TRBJ2-7; D is undetermined. The CDR3 runs 13 residues. Germline CDR1 and CDR2: GTSNPN and SVGIG (reference sequence). Trimming cost V 0 bases and J 6 bases, with 12 bases left between them. CDR3 DNA: TGTGCCTGGAGTGTACCAGATAGCATCGAGCAGTACTTC. This gives the protein CAWSVPDSIEQYF.

This clonotype was detected many times. This sequence joins TRBV29-1 and TRBJ2-1; 11 bases align to TRBD2. In germline, CDR1 is SQVTM, CDR2 ANQGSEA. The CDR3 extends over 17 amino acids. V lost 4 bases and J lost 1; bases outside the gene matches: 9. The CDR3 loop is CSVGGLAGGKSYNEQFF. The CDR3 bases are TGCAGCGTTGGTGGGCTAGCGGGAGGAAAATCCTACAATGAGCAGTTCTTC.

The rearrangement uses TRBV18 and TRBJ1-5; D may be TRBD1 (6 bases). There are 15 residues in the CDR3. CDR1 and CDR2 (germline): KGHSH, LQKENI. The V and J ends lost 4 bases and 3 bases respectively, with 13 bases between them. CDR3 region: CASSLSDSFNQPQHF. CDR3 coding DNA: TGTGCCAGCTCACTCTCGGACAGCTTCAATCAGCCCCAGCATTTT.

This chain links TRBV6-2 or TRBV6-3 with TRBJ1-1; 7 nucleotides agree with TRBD1. Germline CDR1 is MNHEY and CDR2 is SVGEGT. Trimming cost V 7 bases and J 0 bases; bases outside gene matches: 5. The CDR3 sequence is 14 residues long. The CDR3 here is CASTWTGVNTEAFF. CDR3 nucleotides: TGTGCCAGCACCTGGACAGGCGTGAACACTGAAGCTTTCTTT.

Ten or more counts support this clonotype. The chain employs TRBV12-3 or TRBV12-4 and TRBJ1-5; D possibly corresponds to TRBD1 (5 bases). This CDR3 is built from 14 residues. V was pared by 5 bases and J by 5 bases, with 13 bases between. The DNA for the CDR3 is TGTGCCAGCAGTCTTTTGGAGGGACATCAGCCCCAGCATTTT. This translates into CASSLLEGHQPQHF.

Only a few counts were recorded for this clonotype. The V gene is TRBV28, the J gene TRBJ2-5; D may be TRBD1 or TRBD2 (7 bases each). The germline CDR1 and CDR2 sequences are MDHEN and SYDVKM. V lost 7 bases, J lost 3 bases, and 18 bases lay in between. This CDR3 has 15 amino acids. CDR3 protein: CASTAGGAGEETQYF. CDR3 sequence (DNA): TGTGCCAGCACTGCAGGGGGGGCAGGGGAAGAGACCCAGTACTTC.

The V gene is TRBV11-1, the J gene TRBJ2-1; D might be TRBD2 (6 bases). The CDR3 length is 15 residues. Trimming removed 1 base from V and 7 bases from J, with 14 bases in between. Germline values: CDR1 SGHAT, CDR2 FQDESV (reference sequence). The CDR3 sequence: CASSLGLVGLNEQFF. The CDR3 DNA reads TGTGCCAGCAGCTTAGGACTAGTGGGCTTAAATGAGCAGTTCTTC.

The CDR3 loop is CASSTTSSQYF. The CDR3 nucleotides are TGTGCCAGCAGTACCACTAGCTCCCAGTACTTC. The chain has TRBV6-6 and TRBJ2-5; tentative D call: TRBD2 (6 bases). Trimming left V 5 bases short and J 9 bases short, with 10 bases between. The germline CDR1 and CDR2 sequences are MNHNY and SVGAGI (reference sequence). This CDR3 is built from 11 residues.

V gene TRBV29-1 combines with J gene TRBJ2-7; TRBD1 matches 7 bases. The germline V gene encodes CDR1 SQVTM and CDR2 ANQGSEA. Trimming removed 1 base from V and 2 bases from J; junction bases left unmatched: 11. This CDR3 region has 16 residues. This CDR3 is CSVEGTPWTGAYEQYF. In DNA, the CDR3 is TGCAGCGTTGAAGGCACACCCTGGACAGGCGCCTACGAGCAGTACTTC.

This chain links TRBV29-1 with TRBJ1-2; tentatively, D is TRBD1 (5 bases). V lost 3 bases and J 4 bases, leaving 9 bases between the germline ends. The germline gives CDR1 SQVTM, CDR2 ANQGSEA. The CDR3 is made up of 12 amino acids. The CDR3 here is CSVERGGYGYTF. CDR3 in DNA: TGCAGCGTTGAGAGGGGTGGCTATGGCTACACCTTC.

This clonotype was counted only a few times. The chain carries TRBV6-1 and TRBJ2-1; perhaps TRBD1 as D (5 bases). The V gene lost 6 bases and the J gene lost 2 bases, with 14 bases spanning the gap. CDR3 length: 15 residues. Germline values: CDR1 MNHNS, CDR2 SASEGT. In DNA form, the CDR3 reads TGTGCCAGCAGCGCTCCCAGGGCCGCCTACAATGAGCAGTTCTTC. Translated: CASSAPRAAYNEQFF.

This sequence joins TRBV21-1 and TRBJ1-5; the DNA was not used to check the table's D call, TRBD1. TRBV21-1 is annotated as a pseudogene. This CDR3 contains 16 residues. CDR3 loop: CASSKGTETSNQPQHF. The CDR3 bases are TGTGCCAGCAGCAAGGGGACAGAGACTAGCAATCAGCCCCAGCATTTT.

The V call is TRBV7-8, the J call TRBJ2-7; D gene ambiguous. The CDR3 totals 12 residues. V was clipped by 6 bases and J by 6 bases, with 12 bases between them. CDR1 and CDR2 (germline): SGHVS, FQNEAQ. The CDR3 DNA reads TGTGCCAGCAGGGATTCGGTAGGCGAGCAGTACTTC. It is translated as CASRDSVGEQYF.

This clonotype was seen a few times. The chain has TRBV4-1 and TRBJ1-2; 7 bases map to TRBD1. Germline V gene lookup returns CDR1 MGHRA and CDR2 YSYEKL. The CDR3 sequence is 16 residues long. With V trimmed by 3 bases and J by 5 bases, 12 bases remained unmatched. In DNA, the CDR3 is TGCGCCAGCAGCCATGGCATCACAGGGGCAACATATGGCTACACCTTC. It specifies CASSHGITGATYGYTF.

This chain uses TRBV4-1 with TRBJ2-3; 7 bases line up with TRBD2. The V segment lost 1 base and the J segment 6 bases; nucleotides outside the gene matches: 7. There are 15 residues in the CDR3. The germline gives CDR1 MGHRA, CDR2 YSYEKL. CDR3 in amino acids: CASSQGLSGYDTQYF. The CDR3 nucleotides are TGCGCCAGCAGCCAAGGCCTTAGCGGGTATGATACGCAGTATTTT.

The rearrangement joins TRBV27 to TRBJ2-4, with unresolved D. Per germline, CDR1 MNHEY and CDR2 SMNVEV (reference sequence). The germline V and J ends were trimmed by 4 bases and 8 bases, with 18 bases remaining between them. There are 15 residues in the CDR3. The CDR3 protein is CASSSGRTNFDIQYF. The CDR3 DNA reads TGTGCCAGCAGTTCCGGACGCACTAACTTCGACATTCAGTACTTC.

The sample holds a few counts of this clonotype. V is TRBV27 and J is TRBJ1-1, with D maybe TRBD1 (5 bases). This CDR3 has 13 residues. The germline gives CDR1 MNHEY, CDR2 SMNVEV (reference sequence). Trimming pared 2 bases from V and 8 bases from J, leaving 12 bases between. The CDR3, as DNA: TGTGCCAGCAGTTTACGAGGGGCGAGAGAAGCTTTCTTT. This translates into CASSLRGAREAFF.

The chain is built from TRBV6-5 and TRBJ2-7; 8 bases fit TRBD1. V was clipped by 6 bases and J by 7 bases; unmatched bases: 8. Germline CDR1 and CDR2: MNHEY and SVGAGI. This CDR3 region has 13 residues. The CDR3: CASSYGQGLEQYF. CDR3 DNA sequence: TGTGCCAGCAGCTACGGACAGGGCCTGGAGCAGTACTTC.

This clonotype was detected only a few times. This chain links TRBV30 with TRBJ1-1, with D hard to call. The CDR3 has 12 residues. CDR1 and CDR2 from the germline V gene are GTSNPN and SVGIG (reference sequence). V lost 0 bases, J lost 1 base, and 3 bases lay in between. The CDR3 here is CAWSVANTEAFF. The CDR3 nucleotides are TGTGCCTGGAGTGTGGCGAACACTGAAGCTTTCTTT.

The chain carries TRBV7-9 and TRBJ2-3, with D maybe TRBD2 (6 bases). From germline, CDR1 is SEHNR and CDR2 FQNEAQ (reference sequence). CDR3 length: 16 residues. Trimming took off 3 bases at V and 6 bases at J, with 19 bases between the two ends. The CDR3 is CASSFPPGLPEDTQYF. The CDR3 DNA reads as TGTGCCAGCAGCTTTCCCCCGGGACTCCCGGAGGATACGCAGTATTTT.

There are many counts of this clonotype. The rearrangement links TRBV4-3 to TRBJ2-7; weak D call: TRBD1 (7 bases). The CDR3 loop spans 16 amino acids. Trimming stripped 0 bases from V and 4 bases from J, with 16 bases between. The germline V gene encodes CDR1 LGHNA and CDR2 YSLEER. The CDR3 loop is CASSQETGDRVYEQYF. In DNA form, the CDR3 reads TGCGCCAGCAGCCAAGAAACGGGAGACAGGGTATACGAGCAGTACTTC.

This clonotype came up a few times. This sequence joins TRBV4-3 and TRBJ2-6, with unresolved D. V lost 0 bases to trimming and J lost 0 bases, with 15 bases between them. The CDR3 consists of 19 residues. The germline CDR1 and CDR2 sequences are LGHNA and YSLEER. As DNA, the CDR3 is TGCGCCAGCAGCCAAGATTCCCTGGTCTCCCTCTCTGGGGCCAACGTCCTGACTTTC. Encoded protein: CASSQDSLVSLSGANVLTF.